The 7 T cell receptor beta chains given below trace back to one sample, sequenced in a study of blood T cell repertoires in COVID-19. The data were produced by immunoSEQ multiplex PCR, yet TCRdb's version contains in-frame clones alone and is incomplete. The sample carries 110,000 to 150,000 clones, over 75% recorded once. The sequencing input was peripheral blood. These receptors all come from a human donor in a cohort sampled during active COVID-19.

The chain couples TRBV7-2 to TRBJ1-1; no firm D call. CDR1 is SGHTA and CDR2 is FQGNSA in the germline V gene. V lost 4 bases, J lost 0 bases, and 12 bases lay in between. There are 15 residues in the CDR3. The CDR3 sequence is CASSSLGVMNTEAFF. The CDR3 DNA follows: TGTGCCAGCAGCTCCCTGGGCGTAATGAACACTGAAGCTTTCTTT.

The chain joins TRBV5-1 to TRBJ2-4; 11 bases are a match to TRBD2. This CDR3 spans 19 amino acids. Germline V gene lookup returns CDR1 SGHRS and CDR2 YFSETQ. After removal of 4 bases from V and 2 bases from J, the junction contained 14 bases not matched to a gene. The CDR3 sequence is CASSPQGSSGGLSKNIQYF. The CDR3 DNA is TGCGCCAGCAGCCCCCAAGGGTCTAGCGGGGGGTTATCCAAAAACATTCAGTACTTC.

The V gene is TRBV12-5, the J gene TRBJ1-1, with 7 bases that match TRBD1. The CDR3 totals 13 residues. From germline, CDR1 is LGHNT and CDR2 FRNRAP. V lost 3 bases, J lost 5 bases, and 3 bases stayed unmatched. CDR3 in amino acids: CASGFEQGTEAFF. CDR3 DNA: TGTGCTAGTGGTTTCGAACAGGGGACTGAAGCTTTCTTT.

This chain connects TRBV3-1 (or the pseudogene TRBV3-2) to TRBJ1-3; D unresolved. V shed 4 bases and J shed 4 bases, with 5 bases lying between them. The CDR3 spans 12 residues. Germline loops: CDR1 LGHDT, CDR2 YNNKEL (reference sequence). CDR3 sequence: CASSPPGNTIYF. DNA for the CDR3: TGTGCCAGCAGCCCCCCAGGAAACACCATATATTTT.

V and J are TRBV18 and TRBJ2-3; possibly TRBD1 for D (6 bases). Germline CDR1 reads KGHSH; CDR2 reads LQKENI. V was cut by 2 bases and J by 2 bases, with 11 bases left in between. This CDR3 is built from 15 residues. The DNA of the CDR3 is TGTGCCAGCTCACCAGGACAGACGCACACAGATACGCAGTATTTT. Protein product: CASSPGQTHTDTQYF.

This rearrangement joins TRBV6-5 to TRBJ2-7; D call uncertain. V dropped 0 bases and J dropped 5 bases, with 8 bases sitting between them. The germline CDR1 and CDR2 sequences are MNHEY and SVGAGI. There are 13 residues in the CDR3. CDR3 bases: TGTGCCAGCAGTTACTCGTTAAGCGACGAGCAGTACGTC. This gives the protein CASSYSLSDEQYV.

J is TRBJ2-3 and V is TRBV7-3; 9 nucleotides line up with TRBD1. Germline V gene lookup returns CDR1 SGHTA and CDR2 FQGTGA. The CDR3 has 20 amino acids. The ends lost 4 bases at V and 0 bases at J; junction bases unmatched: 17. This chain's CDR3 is CASSSLGRLTGGTSTDTQYF. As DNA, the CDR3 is TGTGCCAGCAGCTCCCTTGGACGGCTGACAGGGGGAACGAGCACAGATACGCAGTATTTT.